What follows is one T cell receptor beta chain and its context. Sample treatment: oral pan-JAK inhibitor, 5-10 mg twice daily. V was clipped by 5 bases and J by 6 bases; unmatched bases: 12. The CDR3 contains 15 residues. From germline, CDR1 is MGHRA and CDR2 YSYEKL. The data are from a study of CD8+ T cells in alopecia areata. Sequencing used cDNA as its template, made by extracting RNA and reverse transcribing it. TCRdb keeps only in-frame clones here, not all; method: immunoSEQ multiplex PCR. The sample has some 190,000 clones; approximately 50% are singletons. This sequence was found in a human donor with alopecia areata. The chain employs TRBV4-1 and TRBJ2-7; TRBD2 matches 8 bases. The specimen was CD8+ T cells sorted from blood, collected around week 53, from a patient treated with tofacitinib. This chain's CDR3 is CASSGGGILSTEQYF. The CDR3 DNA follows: TGCGCCAGCAGCGGCGGGGGGATTCTATCGACCGAGCAGTACTTC.